This TCR beta chain was sequenced for a study of T cells in Graves' hyperthyroidism and ophthalmopathy. Study-level points and caveats: Ophthalmopathy was identified by the model a median 6.5 months ahead of onset. Stable hyperthyroidism was told apart from ophthalmopathy by a model built on 13 V-J features.

Researchers took RNA transcripts and amplified the TCR beta CDR3 regions from them. The primer set for the first-round RT-PCR of the TCR CDR3 was HTBI. TCRdb re-derived calls from the multiplex PCR reads in MiXCR, one entry per CDR3 protein. The sample lists hundreds of thousands of distinct CDR3 sequences; 35% to 40% were seen once. The germline V gene has CDR1 SEHNR and CDR2 FQNEAQ (reference sequence). V lost 3 bases and J 5 bases, leaving 7 bases between the germline ends. The CDR3 is 13 amino acids. Of note for this clonotype: Its antigen remains unidentified.

Clinical symptoms, serum thyroxine, TRAb, thyroid ultrasound and orbital computed tomography established diagnosis. The chain joins TRBV7-9 to TRBJ1-4; tentative D call: TRBD1 (5 bases). The TCR comes from a man between 18 and 29 years old with Graves' hyperthyroidism. Source material: blood. CDR3 nucleotide sequence: TGTGCCAGCAGCTTCCGGGACAATGAAAAACTGTTTTTT. It yields the protein CASSFRDNEKLFF.